This T cell receptor beta chain emerged from a study of blood T cell repertoires in COVID-19 (dated by TCRdb to about 2020). Regarding the study in general: Samples from collaborators originated in the United States, Italy and Spain and spanned both the acute and convalescent phases of COVID-19. The prospective study material was composed of cDNA or gDNA derived from T cells, B-cell-depleted T cells, or PBMCs. Subjects who had been exposed to COVID-19, were actively infected with it, or had recovered from it provided the deeply sampled blood TCRbeta repertoires that made up the dataset. A freely available public database, intended as a resource for researchers studying the immune response to SARS-CoV-2, is where the repertoires were released. Samples came from the ongoing ImmuneRACE study (first 160 participants) plus 1,254 subjects from 6 global collaborators. Sample metadata almost always included a de-identified subject ID, COVID-19 status, age in years and sex. Where HLA class I and class II types were available, the types were taken from metadata supplied by the sample provider, not from assay-based typing.

This clone was observed once. The antigen this receptor binds is unknown. Per-base quality was not reported, and no clone a single base away is much larger than it. The collaborating institutions used their own protocols to collect whole blood in K2EDTA tubes. For TCRbeta analysis, collaborator samples were shipped as frozen whole blood, as isolated PBMCs, or as DNA extracted from either sample type. Broader findings and caveats from the paper: How much clinical and demographic metadata was included differed by source and by participant, and the metadata was provided uncurated.

TCRbeta CDR3 regions were amplified from genomic DNA by means of the immunoSEQ Assay, a bias-controlled multiplex PCR. Processing in the source paper ran as follows. The number of nucleated cells in each sample was estimated by amplification of reference gene primers within the assay. To quantify the absolute abundance of each unique TCRbeta CDR3 rearrangement, sequence reads were collapsed and filtered. Productive Simpson clonality was computed per sample as the square root of Simpson's diversity index over productive rearrangements. TCRdb re-hosts the immuneACCESS table, in-frame sequences only. Its copies lack some clones; in the studies checked, an unresolved V gene accounts for under half of them, and the cause for the rest is not known. V and J calls and clone size are as listed in that table; D and trimming were resolved from the DNA. The sample profile shows 150,000 to 200,000 clones; 87% of them were found once. The ten most abundant clones make up 1.5% to 2% of the sample.

The CDR3 has 12 amino acids, counting the end cysteine and phenylalanine. The retained sequence is limited to the CDR3, 36 bases, with the frame set at the first base. Looking up the germline V gene yields CDR1 SGHVS and CDR2 FNYEAQ. V loses 5 bases, J loses 1 base, and the germline ends lie 6 bases apart. Here the chain combines TRBV7-6 and TRBJ2-7, with the D gene too uncertain to name. Sequences were obtained from peripheral blood. This receptor was obtained from a woman between 45 and 60 years old with acute or convalescent COVID-19. The DNA sequence is as follows: TGTGCCAGCAGCCCGAGGTCCTACGAGCAGTACTTC. It specifies CASSPRSYEQYF. Full variable domain (CDR3 extended with the reference TRBV7-6 and TRBJ2-7 proteins): GAGVSQSPRYKVTKRGQDVALRCDPISGHVSLYWYRQALGQGPEFLTYFNYEAQQDKSGLPNDRFSAERPEGSISTLTIQRTEQRDSAMYRCASSPRSYEQYFGPGTRLTVT.